This entry is about one TCR beta chain. Trimming pared 9 bases from V and 0 bases from J, leaving 20 bases between. This CDR3 is 16 amino acids long. Germline V gene sequence: CDR1 SEHNR, CDR2 FQNEAQ (reference sequence). The data originate from a study of blood T cell repertoires in COVID-19. Study-level information: Whether acute or convalescent, the COVID-19 samples came from the United States, Italy and Spain. Sources were T cells, B-cell-depleted T cells, or PBMCs; the material itself was cDNA or gDNA.

In the authors' methods: Scientists estimated how many nucleated cells there were by amplifying reference gene primers. Repertoires were generated with immunoSEQ multiplex PCR, while TCRdb's copy carries only in-frame clones and drops some. V and J calls and clone size are given by that table; D and trimming were obtained from the DNA. The sample holds around 44,000 clones, 80% to 95% seen once. The chain has TRBV7-9 and TRBJ1-1, with D perhaps matching TRBD1 (5 bases). The sequencing sample was made of peripheral blood. The TCR sequence derives from a human donor in a cohort sampled during active COVID-19. The CDR3 protein is CASNNRGTLMNTEAFF. In DNA form, the CDR3 reads TGTGCCAGTAATAACCGGGGGACCCTTATGAACACTGAAGCTTTCTTT.